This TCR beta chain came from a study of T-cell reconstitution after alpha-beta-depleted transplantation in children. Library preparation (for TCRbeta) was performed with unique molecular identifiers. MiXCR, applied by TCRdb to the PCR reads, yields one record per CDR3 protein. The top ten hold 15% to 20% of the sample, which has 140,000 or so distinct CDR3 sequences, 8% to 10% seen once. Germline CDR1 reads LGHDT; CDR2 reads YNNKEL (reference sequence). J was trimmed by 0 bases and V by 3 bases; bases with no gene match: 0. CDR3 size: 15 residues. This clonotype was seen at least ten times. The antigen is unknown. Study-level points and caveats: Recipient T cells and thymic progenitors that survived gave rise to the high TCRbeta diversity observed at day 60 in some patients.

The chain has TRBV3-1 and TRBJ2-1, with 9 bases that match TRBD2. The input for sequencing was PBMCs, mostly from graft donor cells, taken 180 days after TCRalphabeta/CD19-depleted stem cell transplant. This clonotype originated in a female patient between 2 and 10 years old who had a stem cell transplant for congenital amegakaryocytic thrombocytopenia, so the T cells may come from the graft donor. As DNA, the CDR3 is TGTGCCAGCAGCCATAGCGGGAGCTCCTACAATGAGCAGTTCTTC. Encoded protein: CASSHSGSSYNEQFF.